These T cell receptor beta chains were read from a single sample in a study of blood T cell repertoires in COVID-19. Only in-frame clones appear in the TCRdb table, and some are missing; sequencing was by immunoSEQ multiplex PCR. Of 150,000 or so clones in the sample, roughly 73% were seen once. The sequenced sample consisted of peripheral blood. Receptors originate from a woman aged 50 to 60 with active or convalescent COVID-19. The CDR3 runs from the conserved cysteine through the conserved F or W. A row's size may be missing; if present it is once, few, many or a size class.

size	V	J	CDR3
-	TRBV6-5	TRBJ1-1	CASRGQGSGNTEAFF
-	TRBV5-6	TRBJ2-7	CASSLRRDRPPKNSYEQYF
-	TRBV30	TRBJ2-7	CAWSTNYEQYF
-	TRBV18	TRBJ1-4	CASSPSAGGEKLFF
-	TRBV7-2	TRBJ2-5	CASSVAGGGETQYF
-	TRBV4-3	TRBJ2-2	CASSRSSGRGTGELFF
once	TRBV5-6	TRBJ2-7	CASRIFSGTSGYEQYF
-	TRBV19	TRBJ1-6	CASSITGTTYNSPLHF
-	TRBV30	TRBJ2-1	CAWSDNEQFF
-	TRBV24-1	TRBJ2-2	CATSDPRQGDTGELFF
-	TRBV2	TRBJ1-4	CASSVPEWEKLFF
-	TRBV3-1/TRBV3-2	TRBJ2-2	CASKQAPNTGELFF
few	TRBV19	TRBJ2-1	CASSRDRSYNEQFF
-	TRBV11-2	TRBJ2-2	CASSPDRAQAGELFF
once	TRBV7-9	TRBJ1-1	CASSPGTGEVSTEAFF
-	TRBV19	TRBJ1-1	CASTPRWGTGEGAFF
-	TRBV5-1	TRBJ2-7	CASMRSGTSGDQYF
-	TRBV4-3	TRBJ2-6	CASSQETAGFGANVLTF
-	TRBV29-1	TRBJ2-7	CSVDWGGENQYF
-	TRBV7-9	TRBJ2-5	CASSLGTSGETQYF
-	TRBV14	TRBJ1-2	CASSPQGVNYGYTF
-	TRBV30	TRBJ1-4	CASYQGRSGPSEKLFF
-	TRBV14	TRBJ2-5	CASSPQLETQYF
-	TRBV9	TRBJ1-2	CASSGQGPANYGYTF
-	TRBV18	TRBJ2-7	CASSPAGGLAAYEQYF
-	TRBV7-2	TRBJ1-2	CASSLGQGLGYTF
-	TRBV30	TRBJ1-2	CAWSLPRQGYGYTF
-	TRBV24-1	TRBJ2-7	CATSDSWTGLYEQYF
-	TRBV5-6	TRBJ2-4	CASSTGTPVAGRDIQYF
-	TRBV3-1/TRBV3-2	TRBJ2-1	CASSRRGNEQFF
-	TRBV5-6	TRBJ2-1	CASSLRDSPYNEQFF